Listed here is a single T cell receptor (beta chain). The data were obtained in a study of PD-L1 blockade in urothelial cancer. Assay used: immunoSEQ multiplex PCR; TCRdb lists only in-frame clones, some missing. The sample carries some 31,000 clones, about 85% recorded once. Time point defined: peripheral blood 6 weeks after treatment start. The V and J ends lost 3 bases and 6 bases, in that order; junction bases with no gene match: 10. The CDR3 spans 15 residues. Germline V gene data show CDR1 as SGHVS and CDR2 as FNYEAQ. This chain connects TRBV7-6 to TRBJ2-7; TRBD2 aligns across 8 bases. The sample here was PBMCs, taken around atezolizumab (anti-PD-L1) treatment. This clonotype originated in a man between 65 and 80 years old with urothelial cancer. CDR3 in amino acids: CASSFREVAGFEQYF. As DNA, the CDR3 is TGTGCCAGCAGCTTCCGGGAGGTAGCGGGGTTCGAGCAGTACTTC.